This TCR beta chain emerged from a study of blood T cell repertoires in COVID-19. About the study: Samples of COVID-19 (acute and convalescent) were obtained from the United States, Italy and Spain. The cDNA or gDNA used as material had been derived from T cells, B-cell-depleted T cells, or PBMCs.

The Seattle patients, enrolled during active infection, were followed longitudinally. Original processing methods: Estimates of nucleated cell counts were drawn from the amplification of reference gene primers. TCRdb's table, derived via immunoSEQ multiplex PCR, lists solely in-frame clones and lacks some. The D gene and trimming were derived from the DNA, and the V and J assignments and clone size from that table. This sample has roughly 350,000 clones, with around 87% found just once. CDR1 SGHRS and CDR2 YFSETQ come from the germline V gene. V lost 2 bases and J lost 3, with 12 bases in between. The CDR3 runs 14 residues.

The material sequenced was peripheral blood. This TCR was sampled from a woman aged 50 to 60 with COVID-19, enrolled during active disease. The rearrangement joins TRBV5-1 to TRBJ2-7; possible D gene TRBD2, 6 bases. This chain's CDR3 is CASSFKTGVYEQYF. In nucleotides, the CDR3 is TGCGCCAGCAGCTTTAAGACGGGAGTCTACGAGCAGTACTTC. The full variable domain, completed using reference TRBV5-1 and TRBJ2-7, is KAGVTQTPRYLIKTRGQQVTLSCSPISGHRSVSWYQQTPGQGLQFLFEYFSETQRNKGNFPGRFSGRQFSNSRSEMNVSTLELGDSALYLCASSFKTGVYEQYFGPGTRLTVT.